This T cell receptor (beta chain) was observed in a study of T cells in Graves' hyperthyroidism and ophthalmopathy. Points from the study as a whole: In the analysis, a 13 V-J model separated ophthalmopathy from stable hyperthyroidism.

With 0 bases removed from V and 2 bases from J, the gap between germline ends came to 15 bases. This CDR3 has 17 residues. The germline gives CDR1 SEHNR, CDR2 FQNEAQ (reference sequence). Researchers took RNA transcripts and amplified the TCR beta CDR3 regions from them. Carried out on the TCR CDR3, a first-round RT-PCR used the HTBI primer set. One entry per CDR3 protein, called by TCRdb with MiXCR from the multiplex PCR reads. The table records around 350,000 distinct CDR3 sequences, 13% to 15% of them present only once. The diagnostic basis comprised clinical symptoms, serum thyroxine and TRAb, thyroid ultrasound and orbital computed tomography. A word on this clonotype: Its target is unknown.

Sequencing was carried out using blood. This receptor was taken from a woman aged 55-69 years with Graves' ophthalmopathy. The rearrangement joins TRBV7-9 to TRBJ2-3; no clear D gene. The CDR3 sequence is CASSLAVPIPATDTQYF. DNA for the CDR3: TGTGCCAGCAGCTTAGCTGTCCCCATACCAGCCACAGATACGCAGTATTTT.